Shown below are 3 T cell receptor beta chains from a single sample sequenced in a study of blood T cell repertoires in COVID-19. Data came from immunoSEQ multiplex PCR; TCRdb stores just in-frame clones and leaves some out. Of more than 250,000 clones listed, around 89% are singletons. Input material: peripheral blood. Receptors were obtained from a woman aged 45-65 years with COVID-19, enrolled during active disease.

The chain is built from TRBV5-1 and TRBJ2-7; 7 bases align to TRBD1. V gave up 0 bases and J gave up 2 bases; unmatched junction bases: 8. CDR1 and CDR2 from the germline V gene are SGHRS and YFSETQ. The CDR3 length is 16 residues. CDR3 sequence reads: CASSLEALGQPYEQYF. The CDR3 DNA reads as TGCGCCAGCAGCTTGGAGGCCCTGGGACAGCCCTACGAGCAGTACTTC.

The rearrangement joins TRBV18 to TRBJ2-7; TRBD1 might be the D (7 bases). CDR3 length: 14 residues. Germline lookup yields CDR1 KGHSH and CDR2 LQKENI. The germline V and J ends were trimmed by 4 bases and 4 bases, with 14 bases remaining between them. Here the CDR3 reads CASSLQGGQYEQYF. The CDR3 nucleotides read TGTGCCAGCTCACTGCAGGGGGGCCAATACGAGCAGTACTTC.

The chain couples TRBV6-5 to TRBJ1-1; 11 nucleotides agree with TRBD1. With V trimmed by 6 bases and J by 10 bases, 13 bases remained unmatched. The CDR3 loop spans 15 amino acids. Germline values: CDR1 MNHEY, CDR2 SVGAGI. The CDR3 loop is CASRNPGQGDSVAFF. The CDR3 DNA reads TGTGCCAGCAGGAATCCGGGACAGGGGGATTCGGTAGCTTTCTTT.